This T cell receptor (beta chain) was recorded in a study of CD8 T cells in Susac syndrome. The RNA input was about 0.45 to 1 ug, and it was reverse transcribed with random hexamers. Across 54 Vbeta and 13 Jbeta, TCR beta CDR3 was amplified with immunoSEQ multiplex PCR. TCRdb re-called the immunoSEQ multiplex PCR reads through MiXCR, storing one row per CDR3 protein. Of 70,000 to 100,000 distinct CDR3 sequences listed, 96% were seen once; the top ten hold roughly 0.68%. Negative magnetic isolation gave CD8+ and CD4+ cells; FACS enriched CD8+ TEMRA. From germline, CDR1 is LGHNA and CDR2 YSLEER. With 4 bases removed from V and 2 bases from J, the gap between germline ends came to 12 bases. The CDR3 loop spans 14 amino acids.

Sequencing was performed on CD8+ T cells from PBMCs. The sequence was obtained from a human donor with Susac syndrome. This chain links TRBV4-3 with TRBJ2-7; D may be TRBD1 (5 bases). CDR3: CASSPWQGPYEQYF. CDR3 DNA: TGCGCCAGCAGCCCCTGGCAGGGCCCCTACGAGCAGTACTTC.